The 25 T cell receptor beta chains given below trace back to one sample, sequenced in a study of CD8 T cells in Susac syndrome. With random hexamers, reverse transcription was performed on 0.5 to 1 ug of RNA. A single record per CDR3 protein comes from TCRdb applying MiXCR to the immunoSEQ multiplex PCR reads. This table has some 210,000 distinct CDR3 sequences, about 95% appearing once. Material: CD4+ T cells from PBMCs. The receptors originated from a human donor with Susac syndrome.

The genes are TRBV27 and TRBJ1-2; D is unclear. Germline CDR1 and CDR2: MNHEY and SMNVEV (reference sequence). Trimming took 4 bases from V and 4 from J, leaving 13 bases between them. This CDR3 region has 14 residues. CDR3 region: CASSSHLEGYGYTF. CDR3 sequence (DNA): TGTGCCAGCAGTTCCCACTTGGAAGGCTATGGCTACACCTTC.

In this sample, this clonotype turned up once. The V gene is TRBV5-4, the J gene TRBJ1-2; TRBD1 matches 7 bases. The V and J ends lost 4 bases and 6 bases, in that order; junction bases with no gene match: 9. This CDR3 comprises 14 residues. From germline, CDR1 is SGHNT and CDR2 YYREEE (reference sequence). CDR3 protein: CASSLDRVEDGYTF. The DNA of the CDR3 is TGTGCCAGCAGCCTCGACAGGGTGGAGGATGGCTACACCTTC.

The rearrangement uses TRBV28 and TRBJ1-5; D gene ambiguous. V was trimmed by 7 bases and J by 5 bases, leaving 9 bases between them. This CDR3 region has 12 residues. Germline V gene data show CDR1 as MDHEN and CDR2 as SYDVKM. CDR3 sequence reads: CASNPGDQPQHF. The CDR3 DNA reads TGTGCCAGCAACCCTGGCGATCAGCCCCAGCATTTT.

This clonotype is a singleton in its sample. The chain combines TRBV19 with TRBJ1-2; weak D call: TRBD1 (5 bases). This CDR3 is built from 13 residues. Trimming left V 4 bases short and J 2 bases short, with 8 bases between. Germline assignment: CDR1 LNHDA and CDR2 SQIVND (reference sequence). CDR3 nucleotide sequence: TGTGCCAGTAGTACCCGGGACAACTATGGCTACACCTTC. Residues: CASSTRDNYGYTF.

The gene calls are TRBV10-3 and TRBJ1-6; 7 nucleotides match TRBD1. The CDR3 consists of 15 residues. From germline, CDR1 is ENHRY and CDR2 SYGVKD. V shed 6 bases, J shed 9 bases, and the junction held 11 bases outside the gene matches. The DNA of the CDR3 is TGTGCCATCAGCCCTACCGGGACAGAAGTTTCACCCCTCCACTTT. Translating gives CAISPTGTEVSPLHF.

The chain links TRBV28 to TRBJ2-3; 9 bases are shared with TRBD2. Germline assignment: CDR1 MDHEN and CDR2 SYDVKM. The V gene end was trimmed by 8 bases and the J gene end by 3 bases; junction bases not matched to a gene: 6. The CDR3 sequence is 14 residues long. The CDR3 DNA reads TGTGCCAGCCTCGTAGCGGGGGCGACAGATACGCAGTATTTT. It encodes CASLVAGATDTQYF.

This clonotype has just one count. The gene calls are TRBV20-1 and TRBJ1-3; D is ambiguous. The CDR3 is made up of 14 amino acids. Germline lookup yields CDR1 DFQATT and CDR2 SNEGSKA (reference sequence). V lost 3 bases and J lost 0, with 9 bases in between. CDR3 nucleotide sequence: TGCAGTGCTAGTGCCGGGAGCTCTGGAAACACCATATATTTT. Translation gives CSASAGSSGNTIYF.

This chain joins TRBV5-1 and TRBJ2-5; unclear D gene. V dropped 3 bases and J dropped 2 bases, with 11 bases sitting between them. The CDR3 has 14 amino acids. Germline V gives CDR1 SGHRS, CDR2 YFSETQ. In DNA, the CDR3 is TGCGCCAGCAGCTCCCCGAGGCAGCAAGAGACCCAGTACTTC. Protein product: CASSSPRQQETQYF. Based on the CDR3 plus reference TRBV5-1 and TRBJ2-5, the full variable domain is KAGVTQTPRYLIKTRGQQVTLSCSPISGHRSVSWYQQTPGQGLQFLFEYFSETQRNKGNFPGRFSGRQFSNSRSEMNVSTLELGDSALYLCASSSPRQQETQYFGPGTRLLVL.

The chain carries TRBV19 and TRBJ1-1; 7 bases fit TRBD1. Germline V gene sequence: CDR1 LNHDA, CDR2 SQIVND (reference sequence). CDR3 length: 15 amino acids. With 5 bases clipped from V and 1 base from J, the junction kept 7 bases outside the gene matches. The CDR3 bases are TGTGCCAGTAGTGCCAACAGGGGATCGAACACTGAAGCTTTCTTT. Translating gives CASSANRGSNTEAFF.

The chain joins TRBV9 to TRBJ2-1; D not resolved. The CDR3 runs 17 residues. V gave up 4 bases and J gave up 1 base, with 18 bases separating them. CDR1 SGDLS and CDR2 YYNGEE come from the germline V gene. The DNA of the CDR3 is TGTGCCAGCAGCCCCCGGCTGGGCGGAGATTCCTACAATGAGCAGTTCTTC. This translates into CASSPRLGGDSYNEQFF.

V is TRBV3-1 and J is TRBJ2-2, with a possible D match to TRBD1 (6 bases). The V and J ends lost 5 bases and 6 bases respectively, with 13 bases between them. CDR1 and CDR2 (germline): LGHDT, YNNKEL (reference sequence). The CDR3 loop spans 14 amino acids. The CDR3 sequence: CASSGSRGSGELFF. The CDR3 region has the DNA TGTGCCAGCAGCGGATCCAGGGGATCCGGGGAGCTGTTTTTT. The entire variable domain, with the rest obtained from reference TRBV3-1 and TRBJ2-2, is as follows: DTAVSQTPKYLVTQMGNDKSIKCEQNLGHDTMYWYKQDSKKFLKIMFSYNNKELIINETVPNRFSPKSPDKAHLNLHINSLELGDSAVYFCASSGSRGSGELFFGEGSRLTVL.

The chain uses TRBV6-2 or TRBV6-3 and TRBJ2-6; no clear D gene. CDR1 and CDR2 (germline): MNHEY, SVGEGT. This CDR3 is 17 amino acids long. V was trimmed by 0 bases and J by 0 bases, leaving 9 bases between them. CDR3 region: CASSYSTASSGANVLTF. For the CDR3, the DNA is TGTGCCAGCAGTTACTCGACCGCGTCCTCTGGGGCCAACGTCCTGACTTTC.

The V gene is TRBV6-6, the J gene TRBJ1-5; TRBD1 might be the D (5 bases). The CDR3 totals 14 residues. Germline-derived CDR1 and CDR2 are MNHNY and SVGAGI (reference sequence). V was clipped by 2 bases and J by 2 bases, with 7 bases between them. The CDR3 DNA sequence: TGTGCCAGCAGTTACATGGGGGGCAATCAGCCCCAGCATTTT. Translation: CASSYMGGNQPQHF.

This clonotype was seen a single time. The chain employs TRBV30 and TRBJ1-1; tentatively, D is TRBD1 (5 bases). CDR3 size: 13 residues. Germline V CDR1 and CDR2: GTSNPN, SVGIG (reference sequence). V was cut by 3 bases and J by 2 bases, with 10 bases left in between. CDR3 coding DNA: TGTGCCTGGAGACGGGGGGGTAACACTGAAGCTTTCTTT. Translating gives CAWRRGGNTEAFF.

This chain connects TRBV5-4 to TRBJ1-6; 7 bases align to TRBD1. This CDR3 has 15 residues. The V and J ends lost 2 bases and 6 bases, in that order; junction bases with no gene match: 5. Germline loops: CDR1 SGHNT, CDR2 YYREEE (reference sequence). In nucleotides, the CDR3 is TGTGCCAGCAGCTTTAGGGACAGTTCTAATTCACCCCTCCACTTT. It encodes CASSFRDSSNSPLHF.

The genes are TRBV18 and TRBJ2-1, with D perhaps matching TRBD2 (5 bases). This CDR3 comprises 15 residues. Germline V gene sequence: CDR1 KGHSH, CDR2 LQKENI. With 4 bases removed from V and 8 bases from J, the gap between germline ends came to 18 bases. CDR3 in DNA: TGTGCCAGCTCACGAGGGCCCCACGATAATCATGAGCAGTTCTTC. As protein: CASSRGPHDNHEQFF.

The V and J genes are TRBV4-1 and TRBJ1-6; 8 bases agree with TRBD1. Germline V CDR1 and CDR2: MGHRA, YSYEKL. After removal of 9 bases from V and 7 bases from J, the junction contained 14 bases not matched to a gene. This CDR3 comprises 16 residues. In DNA, the CDR3 is TGCGCCAGTCAAAGCCTGACAGGGGACCTAAATTCACCCCTCCACTTT. Residues: CASQSLTGDLNSPLHF.

V and J are TRBV7-6 and TRBJ2-1; 9 bases match TRBD2. V shed 5 bases and J 5 bases; nucleotides not matched to a gene: 10. Germline V CDR1 and CDR2: SGHVS, FNYEAQ. CDR3 size: 16 residues. DNA of the CDR3: TGTGCCAGCAGCGAAAGGTGGGGACTAGCTAACAATGAGCAGTTCTTC. It is translated as CASSERWGLANNEQFF.

The chain employs TRBV28 and TRBJ2-7; D unclear. This CDR3 contains 14 residues. In germline, CDR1 is MDHEN, CDR2 SYDVKM. Trimming stripped 2 bases from V and 3 bases from J, with 11 bases between. CDR3 in amino acids: CASSLQDWVYEQYF. The CDR3 DNA reads TGTGCCAGCAGTTTACAAGACTGGGTCTACGAGCAGTACTTC.

The CDR3 region has the DNA TGTGCTAGTGGTTTGCCCTTACCCGACCGGAACACTGAAGCTTTCTTT. This encodes CASGLPLPDRNTEAFF. The chain combines TRBV12-5 with TRBJ1-1; D gene unclear. CDR1 and CDR2 (germline): LGHNT, FRNRAP. This CDR3 contains 16 residues. Trimming took 2 bases from V and 1 from J, leaving 14 bases between them.

V is TRBV9 and J is TRBJ2-1; maybe TRBD1 (6 bases). The V end lost 4 bases, the J end lost 4 bases, and 12 bases lay between the germline ends. The CDR3 has 14 residues. CDR1 is SGDLS, CDR2 YYNGEE, per germline. CDR3 protein: CASSLRDTYNEQFF. DNA for the CDR3: TGTGCCAGCAGCCTCCGGGACACTTACAATGAGCAGTTCTTC.

The chain has TRBV3-1 and TRBJ1-6; possibly TRBD1 for D (5 bases). The V and J ends lost 6 bases and 9 bases respectively, with 18 bases between them. Per the germline V gene, CDR1 is LGHDT and CDR2 is YNNKEL (reference sequence). This CDR3 has 15 amino acids. The CDR3 DNA reads as TGTGCCAGCAGGGGGACCGGGACTCAAGGTTCACCCCTCCACTTT. It specifies CASRGTGTQGSPLHF.

The rearrangement links TRBV4-3 to TRBJ2-5; either TRBD1 or TRBD2 may fit D (5 bases each). The length of the CDR3 is 13 residues. Trimming removed 3 bases from V and 5 bases from J, with 10 bases in between. In germline, CDR1 is LGHNA, CDR2 YSLEER. CDR3 DNA sequence: TGCGCCAGCAGCCAGCGATGGGGGGAGACCCAGTACTTC. It translates to CASSQRWGETQYF.

V and J are TRBV6-5 and TRBJ1-1; D is unclear. The CDR3 is made up of 15 amino acids. CDR1 and CDR2 (germline): MNHEY, SVGAGI. The germline V and J ends were trimmed by 2 bases and 2 bases, with 12 bases remaining between them. In DNA form, the CDR3 reads TGTGCCAGCAGTTACACGACTGGTTTTAACACTGAAGCTTTCTTT. It translates to CASSYTTGFNTEAFF.

V usage is TRBV5-1 and J usage is TRBJ2-3; D remains ambiguous. The V end was cut by 5 bases, the J end by 2 bases, with 12 bases between. The CDR3 sequence is 14 residues long. Germline values: CDR1 SGHRS, CDR2 YFSETQ. This CDR3 reads CASRSGRITDTQYF. As DNA, the CDR3 is TGCGCCAGCAGGTCGGGCCGGATCACAGATACGCAGTATTTT.